The source of this T cell receptor (beta chain) is a study of graft-versus-host responses after intestinal transplantation. Study-wide points: Recipient marrow held GvH clones, some first seen in ileum or blood.

The table came from immunoSEQ multiplex PCR; TCRdb's copy has only in-frame clones and leaves some out. This sample has some 110,000 clones; around 94% occur once, and the top ten carry more than 0.9%. V was pared by 2 bases and J by 6 bases, with 4 bases of the junction left unmatched. The CDR3 spans 14 residues. Germline CDR1 SGHDN, CDR2 FVKESK. Details on this clone: Antigen: not known.

The rearrangement links TRBV14 to TRBJ2-4; 7 bases agree with TRBD2. The clonotype originates from a human donor who was the organ donor for an intestinal transplant. The sequencing here drew on unstimulated CD8+ T cells sorted from spleen or lymph node cells, taken before transplant. DNA of the CDR3: TGTGCCAGCAGCCAATACGGCGGGAGAAACATTCAGTACTTC. It specifies CASSQYGGRNIQYF.